A single sample is the source of the 25 T cell receptor beta chains below, sequenced in a study of monozygotic twins with inflammatory bowel disease. Each CDR3 protein gets one entry in TCRdb, which reprocessed the 5' RACE reads and gives no DNA. The sample table includes approximately 340,000 distinct CDR3 sequences. Input material: blood. The origin of the receptors is a human donor with ulcerative colitis or Crohn's disease, or a healthy co-twin of an affected twin (not recorded which).

This sequence joins TRBV7-2 and TRBJ1-2. The length of the CDR3 is 13 residues. Germline CDR1 reads SGHTA; CDR2 reads FQGNSA. The chain's CDR3 is CTSSYVRGQGYTF. Variable domain in full (rest from reference TRBV7-2 and TRBJ1-2): GAGVSQSPSNKVTEKGKDVELRCDPISGHTALYWYRQSLGQGLEFLIYFQGNSAPDKSGLPSDRFSAERTGGSVSTLTIQRTQQEDSAVYLCTSSYVRGQGYTFGSGTRLTVV.

This chain links TRBV27 with TRBJ2-7; lacking DNA, the TRBD2 call made by TCRdb goes unchecked. The CDR3 consists of 16 residues. Germline CDR1 is MNHEY and CDR2 is SMNVEV (reference sequence). CDR3 protein: CASSARTAITIYEQYF.

The V gene is TRBV20-1, the J gene TRBJ2-7; TCRdb proposes TRBD1, but this gene call is untestable without DNA. There are 14 residues in the CDR3. Looked up from germline, CDR1 is DFQATT and CDR2 is SNEGSKA (reference sequence). Here the CDR3 reads CSARPPGQGYEQYF.

This CDR3 is CASSFGSLSYEQYF. V gene TRBV6-6 combines with J gene TRBJ2-7. CDR1 and CDR2 from the germline V gene are MNHNY and SVGAGI (reference sequence). This CDR3 is 14 amino acids long.

This sequence joins TRBV6-1 and TRBJ2-5; absent DNA, TCRdb's TRBD2 call cannot be checked. Germline-derived CDR1 and CDR2 are MNHNS and SASEGT. The CDR3 covers 15 residues. The CDR3 sequence is CASSEFSGGAETQYF.

This chain joins TRBV12-3 or TRBV12-4 and TRBJ2-1; the D gene TCRdb calls, TRBD2, cannot be checked with no DNA. The length of the CDR3 is 16 residues. This chain's CDR3 is CASSLAGLGPHNEQFF.

The V and J genes are TRBV7-8 and TRBJ2-5. This CDR3 is 13 amino acids long. Looked up from germline, CDR1 is SGHVS and CDR2 is FQNEAQ. The CDR3 loop is CASSILTQETQYF. Combining the CDR3 with reference TRBV7-8 and TRBJ2-5 gives the whole variable domain GAGVSQSPRYKVAKRGQDVALRCDPISGHVSLFWYQQALGQGPEFLTYFQNEAQLDKSGLPSDRFFAERPEGSVSTLKIQRTQQEDSAVYLCASSILTQETQYFGPGTRLLVL.

V is TRBV5-1 and J is TRBJ2-7; TCRdb reports TRBD2, a call that lacks DNA to check it against. The CDR3 sequence is 16 residues long. CDR1 is SGHRS, CDR2 YFSETQ, per germline. The CDR3 is CASSLAGTSVLYEQYF. Using reference TRBV5-1 and TRBJ2-7 for the parts outside the CDR3, the full variable domain is KAGVTQTPRYLIKTRGQQVTLSCSPISGHRSVSWYQQTPGQGLQFLFEYFSETQRNKGNFPGRFSGRQFSNSRSEMNVSTLELGDSALYLCASSLAGTSVLYEQYFGPGTRLTVT.

This chain connects TRBV12-3 or TRBV12-4 to TRBJ2-7; there is no DNA to check the TCRdb D call of TRBD1. CDR3 size: 13 residues. The CDR3 spells CASGPGQLDEQYF.

V usage is TRBV12-3 or TRBV12-4 and J usage is TRBJ2-7; without DNA, the TCRdb call of TRBD1 cannot be checked. The CDR3 totals 13 residues. The CDR3 sequence is CASRKNPGYEQYF.

The J gene is TRBJ1-2, the V gene TRBV20-1. From germline, CDR1 is DFQATT and CDR2 SNEGSKA (reference sequence). The CDR3 is 15 residues long. CDR3 sequence: CSAREPALANYGYTF.

The V and J genes are TRBV4-1 and TRBJ2-7. Looked up from germline, CDR1 is MGHRA and CDR2 is YSYEKL. The CDR3 has 13 amino acids. The CDR3 sequence: CASSQDNPYEQYF.

The chain employs TRBV7-2 and TRBJ1-1; the TCRdb call, TRBD1, lacks DNA for checking. Germline V gene lookup returns CDR1 SGHTA and CDR2 FQGNSA. The CDR3 spans 14 residues. The CDR3 sequence: CASSLASGNPEAFF.

The chain carries TRBV28 and TRBJ2-1; TCRdb returns TRBD1, unconfirmable since there is no DNA. Germline V gives CDR1 MDHEN, CDR2 SYDVKM. This CDR3 spans 16 amino acids. CDR3: CASSLPTGRGGNEQFF.

This CDR3 reads CAISGGRGPDTQYF. This chain links TRBV10-3 with TRBJ2-3; the TCRdb D gene call, TRBD2, has no DNA to confirm it. This CDR3 comprises 14 residues. Germline-derived CDR1 and CDR2 are ENHRY and SYGVKD.

The CDR3 region is CASRGGPHYGYTF. This chain joins TRBV6-1 and TRBJ1-2. The CDR3 covers 13 residues. In germline, CDR1 is MNHNS, CDR2 SASEGT.

The chain is built from TRBV4-1 and TRBJ1-1; without DNA, the TCRdb call of TRBD1 cannot be checked. The CDR3 spans 17 residues. Germline CDR1 and CDR2: MGHRA and YSYEKL. CDR3: CASSQYVGGAGDTEAFF.

The chain carries TRBV5-1 and TRBJ2-5; with no DNA, the TCRdb D assignment of TRBD1 cannot be verified. Per the germline V gene, CDR1 is SGHRS and CDR2 is YFSETQ. CDR3 length equals 14 residues. The chain's CDR3 is CASSARLRGETQYF.

The rearrangement joins TRBV7-6 to TRBJ1-1; the TRBD1 assignment by TCRdb is unverifiable without DNA. Germline CDR1 reads SGHVS; CDR2 reads FNYEAQ. The CDR3 has 15 amino acids. The CDR3 reads CASSLRTGGSTEAFF.

The rearrangement uses TRBV19 and TRBJ1-1; TCRdb's D gene call, TRBD1, goes unchecked for lack of DNA. The CDR3 runs to 12 residues. From germline, CDR1 is LNHDA and CDR2 SQIVND (reference sequence). CDR3 residues: CASSIRGAEAFF.

The chain employs TRBV6-2 or TRBV6-3 and TRBJ1-1. CDR3 size: 14 residues. The germline V gene encodes CDR1 MNHEY and CDR2 SVGEGT. The chain's CDR3 is CASSYTQVIAEAFF.

The chain is built from TRBV7-2 and TRBJ2-7; there is no DNA to check the TCRdb D call of TRBD2. CDR3 length: 17 residues. Germline V gene sequence: CDR1 SGHTA, CDR2 FQGNSA. CDR3: CASSRQTSGLISYEQYF.

V and J are TRBV30 and TRBJ2-6. Germline loops: CDR1 GTSNPN, CDR2 SVGIG (reference sequence). The CDR3 loop spans 15 amino acids. CDR3 sequence: CAWRVQGSGANVLTF.

This chain connects TRBV28 to TRBJ2-3; absent DNA, TCRdb's TRBD1 call cannot be checked. The CDR3 is made up of 12 amino acids. Per the germline V gene, CDR1 is MDHEN and CDR2 is SYDVKM. This CDR3 is CASSEGSGRQYF.

The rearrangement joins TRBV20-1 to TRBJ2-1. This CDR3 contains 14 residues. Germline assignment: CDR1 DFQATT and CDR2 SNEGSKA (reference sequence). The CDR3 here is CSARGGRAYNEQFF.